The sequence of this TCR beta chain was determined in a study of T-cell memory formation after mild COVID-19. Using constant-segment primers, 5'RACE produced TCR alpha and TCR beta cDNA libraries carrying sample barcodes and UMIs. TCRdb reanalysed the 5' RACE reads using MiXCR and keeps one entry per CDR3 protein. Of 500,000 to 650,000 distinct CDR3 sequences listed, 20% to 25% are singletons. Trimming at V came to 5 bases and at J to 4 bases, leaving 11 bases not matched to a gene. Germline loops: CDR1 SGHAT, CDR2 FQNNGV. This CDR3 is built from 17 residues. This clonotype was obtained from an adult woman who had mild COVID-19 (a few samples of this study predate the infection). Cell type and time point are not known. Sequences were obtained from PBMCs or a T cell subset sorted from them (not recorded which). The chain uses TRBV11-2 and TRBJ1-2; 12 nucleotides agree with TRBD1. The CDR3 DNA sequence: TGTGCCAGCAGCCTAGGGACAGGGGGCGAGGTATCCTATGGCTACACCTTC. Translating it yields CASSLGTGGEVSYGYTF.